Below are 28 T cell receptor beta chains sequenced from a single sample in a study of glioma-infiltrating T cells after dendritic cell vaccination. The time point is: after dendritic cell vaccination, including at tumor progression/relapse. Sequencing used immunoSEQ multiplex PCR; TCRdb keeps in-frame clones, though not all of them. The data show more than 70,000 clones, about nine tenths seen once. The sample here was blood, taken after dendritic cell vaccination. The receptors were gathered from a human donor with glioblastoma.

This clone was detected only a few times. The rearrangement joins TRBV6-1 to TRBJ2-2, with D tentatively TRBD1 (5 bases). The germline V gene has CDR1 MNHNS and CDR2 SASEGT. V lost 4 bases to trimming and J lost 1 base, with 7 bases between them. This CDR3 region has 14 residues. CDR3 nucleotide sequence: TGTGCCAGCAGTGGGACATTGAACACCGGGGAGCTGTTTTTT. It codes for CASSGTLNTGELFF.

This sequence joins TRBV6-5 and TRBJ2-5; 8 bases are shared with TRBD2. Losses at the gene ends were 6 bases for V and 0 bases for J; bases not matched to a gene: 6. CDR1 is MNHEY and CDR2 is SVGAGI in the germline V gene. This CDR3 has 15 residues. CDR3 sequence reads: CASSYSGIYQETQYF. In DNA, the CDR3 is TGTGCCAGCAGCTATAGCGGGATATACCAAGAGACCCAGTACTTC.

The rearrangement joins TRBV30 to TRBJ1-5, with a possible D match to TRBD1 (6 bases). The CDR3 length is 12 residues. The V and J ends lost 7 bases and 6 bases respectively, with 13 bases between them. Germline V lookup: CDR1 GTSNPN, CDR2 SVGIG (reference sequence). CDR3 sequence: CASQGYGQPQHF. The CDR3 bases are TGTGCCTCACAGGGCTACGGTCAGCCCCAGCATTTT.

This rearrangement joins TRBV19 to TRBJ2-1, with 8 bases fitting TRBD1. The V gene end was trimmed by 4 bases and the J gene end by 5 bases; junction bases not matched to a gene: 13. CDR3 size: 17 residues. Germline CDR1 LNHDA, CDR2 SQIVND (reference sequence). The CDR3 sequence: CASSRGLDRDFHNEQFF. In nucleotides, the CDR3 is TGTGCCAGTAGTAGGGGGTTGGACAGGGATTTCCACAATGAGCAGTTCTTC.

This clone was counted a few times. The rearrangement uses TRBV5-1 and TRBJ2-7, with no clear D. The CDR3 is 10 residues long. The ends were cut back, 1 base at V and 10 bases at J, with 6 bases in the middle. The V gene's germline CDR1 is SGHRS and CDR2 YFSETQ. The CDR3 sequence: CASSLKLQYF. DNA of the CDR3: TGCGCCAGCAGCTTGAAGCTACAGTACTTC. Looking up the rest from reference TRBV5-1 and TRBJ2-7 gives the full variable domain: KAGVTQTPRYLIKTRGQQVTLSCSPISGHRSVSWYQQTPGQGLQFLFEYFSETQRNKGNFPGRFSGRQFSNSRSEMNVSTLELGDSALYLCASSLKLQYFGPGTRLTVT.

Here the CDR3 reads CASSPSRGQNQPQHF. The DNA for the CDR3 is TGTGCCAGCTCACCCTCGAGAGGGCAAAATCAGCCCCAGCATTTT. V usage is TRBV18 and J usage is TRBJ1-5; D unclear. The germline V and J ends were trimmed by 3 bases and 4 bases, with 13 bases remaining between them. Germline CDR1 and CDR2: KGHSH and LQKENI. CDR3 length equals 15 residues.

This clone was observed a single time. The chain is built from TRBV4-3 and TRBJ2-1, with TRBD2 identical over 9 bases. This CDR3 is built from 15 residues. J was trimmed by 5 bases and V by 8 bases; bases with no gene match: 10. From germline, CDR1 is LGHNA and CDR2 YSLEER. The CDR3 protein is CASARDLAGNNEQFF. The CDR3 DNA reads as TGCGCCAGCGCCCGAGATCTAGCGGGGAACAATGAGCAGTTCTTC.

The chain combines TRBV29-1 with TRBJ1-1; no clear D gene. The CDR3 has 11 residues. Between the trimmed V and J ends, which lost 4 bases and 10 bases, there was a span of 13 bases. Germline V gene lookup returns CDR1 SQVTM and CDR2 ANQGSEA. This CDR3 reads CSVGGSAGAFF. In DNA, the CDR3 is TGCAGCGTTGGTGGGTCCGCGGGAGCTTTCTTT.

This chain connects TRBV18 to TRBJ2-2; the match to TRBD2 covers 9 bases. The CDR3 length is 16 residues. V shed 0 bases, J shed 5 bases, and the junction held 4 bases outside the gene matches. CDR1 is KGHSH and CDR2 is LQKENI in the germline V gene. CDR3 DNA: TGTGCCAGCTCACCACCGGCTAGCGGGGCGACCGGGGAGCTGTTTTTT. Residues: CASSPPASGATGELFF. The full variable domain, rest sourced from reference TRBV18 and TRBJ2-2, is NAGVMQNPRHLVRRRGQEARLRCSPMKGHSHVYWYRQLPEEGLKFMVYLQKENIIDESGMPKERFSAEFPKEGPSILRIQQVVRGDSAAYFCASSPPASGATGELFFGEGSRLTVL.

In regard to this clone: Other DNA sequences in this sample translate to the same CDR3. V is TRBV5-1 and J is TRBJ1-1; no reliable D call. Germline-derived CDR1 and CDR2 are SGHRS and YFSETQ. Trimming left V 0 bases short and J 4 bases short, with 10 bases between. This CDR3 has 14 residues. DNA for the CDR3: TGCGCCAGCAGCTTGGATCCGGGTAGCACTGAAGCTTTCTTT. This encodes CASSLDPGSTEAFF.

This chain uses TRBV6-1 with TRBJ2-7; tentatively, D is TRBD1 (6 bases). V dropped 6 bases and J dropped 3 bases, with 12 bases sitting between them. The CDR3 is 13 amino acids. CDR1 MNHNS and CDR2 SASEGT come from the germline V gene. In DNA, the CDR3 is TGTGCCAGCAGCATAACAGGGAACTACGAGCAGTACTTC. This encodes CASSITGNYEQYF.

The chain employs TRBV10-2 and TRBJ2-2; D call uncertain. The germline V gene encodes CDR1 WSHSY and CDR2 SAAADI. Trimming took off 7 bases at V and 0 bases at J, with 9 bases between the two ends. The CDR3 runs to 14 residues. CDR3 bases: TGCGCCAGCAATGACTTTGCGAACACCGGGGAGCTGTTTTTT. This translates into CASNDFANTGELFF.

The CDR3: CASSFPTRDNSPLHF. The CDR3 DNA reads TGTGCCAGTAGCTTCCCAACACGGGATAATTCACCCCTCCACTTT. The rearrangement uses TRBV19 and TRBJ1-6; D ambiguous. Germline assignment: CDR1 LNHDA and CDR2 SQIVND (reference sequence). Trimming took off 6 bases at V and 5 bases at J, with 14 bases between the two ends. The CDR3 has 15 amino acids.

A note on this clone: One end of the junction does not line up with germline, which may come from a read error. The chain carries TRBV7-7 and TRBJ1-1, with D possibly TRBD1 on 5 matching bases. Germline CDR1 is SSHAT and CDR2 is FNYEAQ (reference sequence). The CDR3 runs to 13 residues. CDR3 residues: CASSLARQPEAFF. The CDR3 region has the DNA TGTGCTAGCAGCTTAGCGCGACAGCCTGAAGCTTTCTTT.

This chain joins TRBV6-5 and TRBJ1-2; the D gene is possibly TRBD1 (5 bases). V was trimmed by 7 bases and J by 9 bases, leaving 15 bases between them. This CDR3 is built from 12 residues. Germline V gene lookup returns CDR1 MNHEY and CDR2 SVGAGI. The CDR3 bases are TGTGCCAGCACCACGGGAGGGGCGAGCTACACCTTC. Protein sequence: CASTTGGASYTF.

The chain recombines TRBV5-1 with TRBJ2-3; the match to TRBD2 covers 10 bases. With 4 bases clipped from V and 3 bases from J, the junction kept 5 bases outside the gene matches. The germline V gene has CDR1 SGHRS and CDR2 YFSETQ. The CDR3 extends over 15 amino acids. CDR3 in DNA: TGCGCCAGCAGCATAGCGGGGGGAGGGACAGATACGCAGTATTTT. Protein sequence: CASSIAGGGTDTQYF.

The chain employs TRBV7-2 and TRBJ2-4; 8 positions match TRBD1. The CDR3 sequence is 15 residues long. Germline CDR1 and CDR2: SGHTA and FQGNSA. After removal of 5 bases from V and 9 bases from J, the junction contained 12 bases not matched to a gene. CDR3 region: CASSESTSGGSIQYF. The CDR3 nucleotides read TGTGCCAGCAGCGAGTCTACCTCAGGGGGCAGCATTCAGTACTTC.

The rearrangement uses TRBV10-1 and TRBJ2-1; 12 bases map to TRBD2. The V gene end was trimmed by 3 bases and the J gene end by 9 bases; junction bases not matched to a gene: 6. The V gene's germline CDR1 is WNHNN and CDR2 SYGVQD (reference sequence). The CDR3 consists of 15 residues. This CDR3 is CASSDGLAGGTEQFF. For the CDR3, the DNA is TGCGCCAGCAGTGACGGTCTAGCGGGGGGGACTGAGCAGTTCTTC.

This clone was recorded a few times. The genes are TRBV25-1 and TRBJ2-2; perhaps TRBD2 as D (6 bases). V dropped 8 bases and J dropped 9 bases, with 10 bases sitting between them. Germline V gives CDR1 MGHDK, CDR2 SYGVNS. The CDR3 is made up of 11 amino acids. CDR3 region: CASLSGRELFF. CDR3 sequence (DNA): TGTGCCAGCCTTAGCGGCCGGGAGCTGTTTTTT.

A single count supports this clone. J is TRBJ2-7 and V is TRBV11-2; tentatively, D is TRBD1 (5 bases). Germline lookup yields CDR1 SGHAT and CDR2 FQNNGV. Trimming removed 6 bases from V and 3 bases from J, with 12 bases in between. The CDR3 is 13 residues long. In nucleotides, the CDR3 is TGTGCCAGCAGGGACATTGGAAACTACGAGCAGTACTTC. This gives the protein CASRDIGNYEQYF.

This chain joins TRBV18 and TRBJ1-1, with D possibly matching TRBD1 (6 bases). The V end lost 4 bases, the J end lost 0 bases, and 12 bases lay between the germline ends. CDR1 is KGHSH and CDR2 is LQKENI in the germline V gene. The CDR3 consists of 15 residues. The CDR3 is CASSLGQRLNTEAFF. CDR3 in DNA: TGTGCCAGCTCACTAGGACAGCGCTTGAACACTGAAGCTTTCTTT.

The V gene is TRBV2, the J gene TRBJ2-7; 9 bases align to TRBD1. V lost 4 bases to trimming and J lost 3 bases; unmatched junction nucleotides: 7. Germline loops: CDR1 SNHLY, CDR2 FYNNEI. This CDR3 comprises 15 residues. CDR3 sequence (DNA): TGTGCCAGCAGTGTCGGAACAGGGGGCCTCTACGAGCAGTACTTC. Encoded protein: CASSVGTGGLYEQYF.

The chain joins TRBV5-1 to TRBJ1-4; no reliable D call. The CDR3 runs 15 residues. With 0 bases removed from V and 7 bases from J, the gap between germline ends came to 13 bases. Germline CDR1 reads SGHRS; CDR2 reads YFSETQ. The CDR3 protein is CASSLASFAREKLFF. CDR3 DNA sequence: TGCGCCAGCAGCTTGGCAAGCTTCGCGCGTGAAAAACTGTTTTTT.

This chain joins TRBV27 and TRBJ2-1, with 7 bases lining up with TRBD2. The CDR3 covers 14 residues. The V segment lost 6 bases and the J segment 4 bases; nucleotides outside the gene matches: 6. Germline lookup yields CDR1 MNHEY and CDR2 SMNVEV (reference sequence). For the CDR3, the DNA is TGTGCCAGCAGGTTACTAGCGACATACAATGAGCAGTTCTTC. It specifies CASRLLATYNEQFF.

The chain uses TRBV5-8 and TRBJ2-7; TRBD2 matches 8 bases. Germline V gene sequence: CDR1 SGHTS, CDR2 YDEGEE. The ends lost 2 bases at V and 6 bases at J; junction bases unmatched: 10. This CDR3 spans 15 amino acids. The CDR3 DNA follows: TGTGCCAGCAGCTTTAGAAGCGGGAGAGGATCCGAGCAGTACTTC. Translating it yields CASSFRSGRGSEQYF.

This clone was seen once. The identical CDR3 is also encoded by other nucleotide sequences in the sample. CDR3: CASSPRTGTDGYTF. The CDR3 region has the DNA TGTGCCAGCTCACCACGGACAGGGACCGATGGCTACACCTTC. The chain recombines TRBV18 with TRBJ1-2, with 8 nucleotides matching TRBD1. Trimming removed 1 base from V and 6 bases from J; junction bases left unmatched: 4. The CDR3 has 14 amino acids. CDR1 KGHSH and CDR2 LQKENI come from the germline V gene.

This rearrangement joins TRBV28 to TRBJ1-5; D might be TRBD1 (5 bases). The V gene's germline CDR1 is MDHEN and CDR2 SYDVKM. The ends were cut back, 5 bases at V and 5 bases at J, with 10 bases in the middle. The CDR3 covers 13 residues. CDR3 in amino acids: CASSPTGYQPQHF. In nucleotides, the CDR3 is TGTGCCAGCAGTCCAACAGGTTATCAGCCCCAGCATTTT. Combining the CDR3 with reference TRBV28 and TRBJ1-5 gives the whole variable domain DVKVTQSSRYLVKRTGEKVFLECVQDMDHENMFWYRQDPGLGLRLIYFSYDVKMKEKGDIPEGYSVSREKKERFSLILESASTNQTSMYLCASSPTGYQPQHFGDGTRLSIL.

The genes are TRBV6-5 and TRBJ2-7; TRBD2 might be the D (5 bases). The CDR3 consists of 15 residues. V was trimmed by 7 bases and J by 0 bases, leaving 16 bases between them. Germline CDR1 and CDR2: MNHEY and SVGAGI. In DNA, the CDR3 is TGTGCCAGCACCTACGGGGTCCTGAGCTCCTACGAGCAGTACTTC. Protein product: CASTYGVLSSYEQYF.